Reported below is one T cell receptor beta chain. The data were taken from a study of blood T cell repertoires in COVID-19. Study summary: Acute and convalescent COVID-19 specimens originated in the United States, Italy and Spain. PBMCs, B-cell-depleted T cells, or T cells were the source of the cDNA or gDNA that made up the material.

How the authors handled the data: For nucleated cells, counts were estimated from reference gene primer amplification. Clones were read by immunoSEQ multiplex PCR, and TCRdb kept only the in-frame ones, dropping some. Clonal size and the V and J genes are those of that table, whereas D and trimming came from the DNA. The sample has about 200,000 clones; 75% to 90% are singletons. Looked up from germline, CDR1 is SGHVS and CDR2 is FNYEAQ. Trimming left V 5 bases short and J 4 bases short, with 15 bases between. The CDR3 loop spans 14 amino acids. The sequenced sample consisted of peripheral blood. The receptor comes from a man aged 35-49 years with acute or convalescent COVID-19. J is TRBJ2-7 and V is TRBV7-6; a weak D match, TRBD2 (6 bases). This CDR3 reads CASSPTGGPYEQYF. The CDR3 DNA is TGTGCCAGCAGCCCCACCGGAGGGCCATACGAGCAGTACTTC.